This TCR beta chain was captured by sequencing in a study of response to subunit inactivated influenza vaccine. About this clonotype: Its antigen is currently unknown.

In TCRdb, the RT-PCR reads were re-called with MiXCR into one record per CDR3 protein. The sample yields about 580,000 distinct CDR3 sequences, 14% seen once. The CDR3 length is 15 residues. V lost 4 bases and J 6 bases, leaving 17 bases between the germline ends. CDR1 and CDR2 from the germline V gene are SGHTA and FQGNSA. Broader study findings: Few new T cells, the authors suggested, are recruited by each seasonal influenza vaccination.

This chain joins TRBV7-2 and TRBJ2-3; TRBD1 or TRBD2 may be the D gene (6 bases each). The sample consisted of PBMCs from blood, taken roughly 13 days after vaccination. This TCR was recovered from a man over 45 who received an inactivated influenza vaccine. The CDR3 is CASSSTPGGRDTQYF. Written as DNA, the CDR3 is TGTGCCAGCAGCTCTACCCCCGGGGGCCGGGATACGCAGTATTTT.